The source of this TCR beta chain is a study of response to subunit inactivated influenza vaccine. Germline V gene data show CDR1 as SGHTA and CDR2 as FQGNSA. The CDR3 runs 15 residues. V dropped 4 bases and J dropped 7; count of bases not matched to a gene: 13. In its sample, this clonotype was seen a few times. Antigen specificity is unknown. One entry per CDR3 protein results from TCRdb running MiXCR on the RT-PCR reads. The repertoire has 650,000 to 800,000 distinct CDR3 sequences, 11% to 15% of them found once; the top ten carry 6.5% to 8.5%. Findings and caveats of the study: Authors suggested few new T cells are recruited by each seasonal influenza vaccination.

The source was PBMCs from blood, collected roughly 2 weeks before vaccination. This receptor was identified in a man between 50 and 59 years old who received an inactivated influenza vaccine. The chain recombines TRBV7-2 with TRBJ2-7; the match to TRBD2 covers 7 bases. Written as DNA, the CDR3 is TGTGCCAGCAGCTCCCGACTAGCCGTTAATAGTGAGCAGTACTTC. This codes for CASSSRLAVNSEQYF. The variable domain in full, with the rest retrieved from reference TRBV7-2 and TRBJ2-7, is GAGVSQSPSNKVTEKGKDVELRCDPISGHTALYWYRQSLGQGLEFLIYFQGNSAPDKSGLPSDRFSAERTGGSVSTLTIQRTQQEDSAVYLCASSSRLAVNSEQYFGPGTRLTVT.